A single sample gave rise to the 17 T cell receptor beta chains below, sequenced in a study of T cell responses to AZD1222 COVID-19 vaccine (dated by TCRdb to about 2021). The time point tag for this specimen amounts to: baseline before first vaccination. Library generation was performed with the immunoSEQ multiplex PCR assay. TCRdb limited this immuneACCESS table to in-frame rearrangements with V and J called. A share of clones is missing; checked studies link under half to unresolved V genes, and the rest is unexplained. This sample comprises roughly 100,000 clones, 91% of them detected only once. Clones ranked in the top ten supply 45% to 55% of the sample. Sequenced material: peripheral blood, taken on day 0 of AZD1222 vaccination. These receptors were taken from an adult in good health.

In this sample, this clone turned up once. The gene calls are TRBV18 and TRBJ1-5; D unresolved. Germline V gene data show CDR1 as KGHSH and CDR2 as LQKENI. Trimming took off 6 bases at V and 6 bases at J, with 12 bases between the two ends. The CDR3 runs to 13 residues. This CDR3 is CASSGGNSQPQHF. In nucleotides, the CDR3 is TGTGCCAGCTCGGGAGGCAACTCTCAGCCCCAGCATTTT.

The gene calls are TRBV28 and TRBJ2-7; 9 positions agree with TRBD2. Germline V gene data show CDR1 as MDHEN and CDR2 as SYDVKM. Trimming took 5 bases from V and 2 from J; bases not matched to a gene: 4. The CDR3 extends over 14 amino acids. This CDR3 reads CASSPIAGAYEQYF. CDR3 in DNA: TGTGCCAGCAGTCCAATAGCGGGAGCCTACGAGCAGTACTTC. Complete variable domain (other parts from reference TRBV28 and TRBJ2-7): DVKVTQSSRYLVKRTGEKVFLECVQDMDHENMFWYRQDPGLGLRLIYFSYDVKMKEKGDIPEGYSVSREKKERFSLILESASTNQTSMYLCASSPIAGAYEQYFGPGTRLTVT.

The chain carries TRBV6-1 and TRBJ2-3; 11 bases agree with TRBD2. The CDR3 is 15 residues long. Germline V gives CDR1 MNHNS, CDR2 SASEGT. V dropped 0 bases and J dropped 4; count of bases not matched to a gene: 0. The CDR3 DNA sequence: TGTGCCAGCAGTGAAGCTAGCGGGAGGGCAGATACGCAGTATTTT. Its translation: CASSEASGRADTQYF.

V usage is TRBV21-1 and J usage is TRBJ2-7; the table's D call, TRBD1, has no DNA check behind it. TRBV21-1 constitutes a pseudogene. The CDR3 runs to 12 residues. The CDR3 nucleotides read TGTGCCAGCAGCACCGAGGACAGGGCCCCGAAGTTC. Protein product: CASSTEDRAPKF.

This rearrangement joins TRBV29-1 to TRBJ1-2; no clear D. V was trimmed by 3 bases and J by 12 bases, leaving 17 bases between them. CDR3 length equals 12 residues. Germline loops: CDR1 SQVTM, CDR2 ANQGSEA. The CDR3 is CSVDTPGGVDTF. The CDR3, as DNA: TGCAGCGTTGATACTCCGGGCGGGGTTGACACCTTC.

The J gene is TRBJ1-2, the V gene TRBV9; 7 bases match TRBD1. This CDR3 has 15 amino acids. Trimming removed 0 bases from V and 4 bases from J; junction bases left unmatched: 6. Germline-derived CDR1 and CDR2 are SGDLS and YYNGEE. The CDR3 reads CASSVEGGTVYGYTF. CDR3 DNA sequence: TGTGCCAGCAGCGTAGAGGGAGGGACAGTCTATGGCTACACCTTC.

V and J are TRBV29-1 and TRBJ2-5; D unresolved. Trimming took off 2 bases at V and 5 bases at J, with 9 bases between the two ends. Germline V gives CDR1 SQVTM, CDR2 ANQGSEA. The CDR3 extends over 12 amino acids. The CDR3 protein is CSVEMADETQYF. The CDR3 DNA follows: TGCAGCGTTGAAATGGCAGATGAGACCCAGTACTTC.

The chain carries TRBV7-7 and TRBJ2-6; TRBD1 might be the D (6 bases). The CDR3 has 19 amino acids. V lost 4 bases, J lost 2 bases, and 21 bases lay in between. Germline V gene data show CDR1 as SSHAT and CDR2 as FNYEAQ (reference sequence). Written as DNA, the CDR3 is TGTGCCAGCAGCTCACAAGATAACCACAGGGCCACTGGGGCCAACGTCCTGACTTTC. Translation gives CASSSQDNHRATGANVLTF.

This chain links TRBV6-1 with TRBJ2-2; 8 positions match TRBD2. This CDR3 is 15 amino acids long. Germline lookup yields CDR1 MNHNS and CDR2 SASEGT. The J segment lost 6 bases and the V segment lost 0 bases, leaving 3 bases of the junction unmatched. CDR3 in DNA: TGTGCCAGCAGTGAAGCGGGACTAGGTTCCGGGGAGCTGTTTTTT. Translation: CASSEAGLGSGELFF.

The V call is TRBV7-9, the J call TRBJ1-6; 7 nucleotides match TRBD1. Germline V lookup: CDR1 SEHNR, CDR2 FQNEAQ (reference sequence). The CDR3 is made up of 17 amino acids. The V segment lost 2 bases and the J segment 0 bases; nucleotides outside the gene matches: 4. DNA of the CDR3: TGTGCCAGCAGCTTAAGGGGACAGAGCTCCTATAATTCACCCCTCCACTTT. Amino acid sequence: CASSLRGQSSYNSPLHF.

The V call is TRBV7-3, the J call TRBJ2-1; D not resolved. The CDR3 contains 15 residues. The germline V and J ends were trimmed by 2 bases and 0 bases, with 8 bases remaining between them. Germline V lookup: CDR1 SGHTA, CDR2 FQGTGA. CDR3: CASSLARTSYNEQFF. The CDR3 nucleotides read TGTGCCAGCAGCTTAGCCAGGACCTCCTACAATGAGCAGTTCTTC.

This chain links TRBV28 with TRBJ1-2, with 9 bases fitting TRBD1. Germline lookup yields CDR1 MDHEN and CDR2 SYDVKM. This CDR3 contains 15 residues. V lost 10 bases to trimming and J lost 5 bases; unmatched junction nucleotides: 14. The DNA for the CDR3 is TGTGCCACCCAGGGGACAGGGAGGGCATTTTATGGCTACACCTTC. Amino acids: CATQGTGRAFYGYTF.

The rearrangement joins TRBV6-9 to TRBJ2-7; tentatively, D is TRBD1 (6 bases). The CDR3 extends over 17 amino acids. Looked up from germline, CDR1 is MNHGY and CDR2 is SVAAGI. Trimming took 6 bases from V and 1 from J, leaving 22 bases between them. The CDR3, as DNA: TGTGCCAGCAGGTCCATCTTGAGGGGGTATACTTCCTACGAGCAGTACTTC. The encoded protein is CASRSILRGYTSYEQYF.

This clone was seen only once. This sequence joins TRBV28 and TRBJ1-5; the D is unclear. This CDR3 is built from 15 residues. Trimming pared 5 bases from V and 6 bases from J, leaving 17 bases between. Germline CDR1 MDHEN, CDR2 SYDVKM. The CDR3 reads CASSPYRGDRQPQHF. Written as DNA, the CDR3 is TGTGCCAGCAGTCCTTACCGGGGAGATCGTCAGCCCCAGCATTTT.

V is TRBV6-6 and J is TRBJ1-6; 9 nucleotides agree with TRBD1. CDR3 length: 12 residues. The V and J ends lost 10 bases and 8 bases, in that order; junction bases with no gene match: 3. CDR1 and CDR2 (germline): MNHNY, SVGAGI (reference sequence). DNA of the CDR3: TGTGCCACCAGGACAGGGGATTCACCCCTCCACTTT. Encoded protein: CATRTGDSPLHF.

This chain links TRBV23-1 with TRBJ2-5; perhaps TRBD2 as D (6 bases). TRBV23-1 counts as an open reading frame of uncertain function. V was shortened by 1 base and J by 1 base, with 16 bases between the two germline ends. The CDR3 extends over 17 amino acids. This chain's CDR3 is CASSQLILTGSQETQYF. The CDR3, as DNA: TGCGCCAGCAGTCAATTAATACTCACCGGGAGCCAAGAGACCCAGTACTTC.

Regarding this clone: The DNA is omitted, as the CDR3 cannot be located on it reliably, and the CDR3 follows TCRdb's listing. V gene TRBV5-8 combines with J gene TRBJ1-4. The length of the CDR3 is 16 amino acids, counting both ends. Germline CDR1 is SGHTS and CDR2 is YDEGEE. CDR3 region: CASSFGSGGTNEKLFF.